This T cell receptor (beta chain) was found in a study of cytomegalovirus exposure and HLA in healthy donors. The method was immunoSEQ multiplex PCR; TCRdb's version includes in-frame clones alone and lacks a portion of them. Of 200,000 to 250,000 clones listed, over 65% are singletons. Germline V CDR1 and CDR2: GTSNPN, SVGIG (reference sequence). The ends lost 4 bases at V and 4 bases at J; junction bases unmatched: 4. The CDR3 is made up of 13 amino acids. This sequence originates from a woman between 18 and 29 years old in good health and CMV-seronegative. This rearrangement joins TRBV30 to TRBJ2-7; 10 bases map to TRBD1. Sequencing was performed on PBMCs. This chain's CDR3 is CAWTRDRGYEQYF. The CDR3 bases are TGTGCCTGGACCAGGGACAGGGGTTACGAGCAGTACTTC.